The entry that follows covers one T cell receptor (beta chain) sequence. Its matching antigen is unknown. The germline V gene encodes CDR1 MNHEY and CDR2 SVGEGT. There are 14 residues in the CDR3. The V end lost 7 bases, the J end lost 4 bases, and 14 bases lay between the germline ends. TCRdb re-analysed the reads in MiXCR, keeping a single row per CDR3 protein. Of roughly 920,000 distinct CDR3 sequences in the sample, approximately 30% were seen once. This entry comes from a study of T cell repertoires in cytomegalovirus infection. Study observations and caveats: CMV-specific TCR beta clonotypes restricted by HLA-C dominated the ex vivo response. CMV carriers having the relevant HLA were flagged by cumulative public TCR beta family frequency.

The sequence was obtained from a human donor in good health (CMV status not recorded). Some clones in this sample may be carry-over from other donors' samples. Here the sequenced sample was cultured CD8+ T cells from PBMCs, taken from culture after CMV antigen stimulation. The V gene is TRBV6-2 or TRBV6-3, the J gene TRBJ2-1, with TRBD1 as a possible D gene (5 bases). This CDR3 reads CASKGAGWYNEQFF. The CDR3 DNA reads as TGTGCCAGCAAAGGGGCAGGGTGGTACAATGAGCAGTTCTTC.